The rows below give T cell receptor beta chains drawn from one sample of a study of cytomegalovirus exposure and HLA in healthy donors. Clones were read by immunoSEQ multiplex PCR, and TCRdb kept only the in-frame ones, dropping some. The repertoire holds about 160,000 clones, with roughly 76% as singletons. The sequenced sample was PBMCs. These receptors were taken from a man in his sixties in good health and CMV-seronegative. The CDR3 runs from the conserved cysteine through the conserved F or W. Each record gives: clone size, V gene, J gene, D gene, CDR3 protein, CDR3 DNA. D genes are given only for firm matches. Rows may omit the clone size; those that give it use once, few, many or a size class.

size: few; V: TRBV6-1; J: TRBJ1-1; D: -; CDR3: CASSEIQVNTEAFF; DNA: TGTGCCAGCAGTGAGATACAGGTGAACACTGAAGCTTTCTTT
size: -; V: TRBV5-4; J: TRBJ1-1; D: -; CDR3: CASSFGSSTMNTEAFF; DNA: TGTGCCAGCAGCTTCGGGTCAAGTACGATGAACACTGAAGCTTTCTTT
size: -; V: TRBV7-2; J: TRBJ2-7; D: TRBD2; CDR3: CASSLDGGITYEQYF; DNA: TGTGCCAGCAGCTTAGACGGGGGGATTACCTACGAGCAGTACTTC
size: -; V: TRBV30; J: TRBJ1-1; D: -; CDR3: CAWSVLRGAWRAEAFF; DNA: TGTGCCTGGAGTGTACTACGAGGGGCTTGGAGGGCTGAAGCTTTCTTT
size: -; V: TRBV5-4; J: TRBJ2-2; D: TRBD2; CDR3: CASTERGGTGELFF; DNA: TGTGCCAGCACGGAGCGGGGGGGGACCGGGGAGCTGTTTTTT
size: -; V: TRBV10-3; J: TRBJ2-7; D: TRBD2; CDR3: CAISDARTSSYEQYF; DNA: TGTGCCATCAGTGACGCGCGGACTAGCTCCTACGAGCAGTACTTC
size: -; V: TRBV7-2; J: TRBJ2-1; D: -; CDR3: CASSLDGGFNEQFF; DNA: TGTGCCAGCAGCTTAGATGGAGGGTTCAATGAGCAGTTCTTC
size: -; V: TRBV9; J: TRBJ2-7; D: TRBD2; CDR3: CASSVAAGGGYEQYF; DNA: TGTGCCAGCAGCGTGGCTGCGGGGGGGGGTTACGAGCAGTACTTC
size: once; V: TRBV6-1; J: TRBJ1-2; D: TRBD1; CDR3: CASSQQGRGYTF; DNA: TGTGCCAGCAGCCAACAGGGGCGAGGCTACACCTTC
size: -; V: TRBV19; J: TRBJ2-7; D: -; CDR3: CASAPGSSYEQYF; DNA: TGTGCCAGTGCCCCAGGTTCTTCCTACGAGCAGTACTTC
size: -; V: TRBV7-2; J: TRBJ1-5; D: TRBD1; CDR3: CASSLTWDRGGNQPQHF; DNA: TGTGCCAGCAGCTTGACATGGGACAGGGGTGGCAATCAGCCCCAGCATTTT
size: -; V: TRBV7-9; J: TRBJ1-4; D: TRBD1; CDR3: CSSSPVTGDNEKLFF; DNA: TGTTCCAGCAGCCCGGTGACAGGGGATAATGAAAAACTGTTTTTT
size: -; V: TRBV23-1; J: TRBJ2-7; D: TRBD1; CDR3: CASSLKGQCSPYEQYF; DNA: TGCGCCAGCAGTCTTAAGGGACAGTGTTCACCCTACGAGCAGTACTTC
size: -; V: TRBV29-1; J: TRBJ1-2; D: -; CDR3: CSVQGDAIQNYGYTF; DNA: TGCAGCGTCCAAGGGGATGCTATCCAAAACTATGGCTACACCTTC
size: -; V: TRBV10-3; J: TRBJ2-5; D: TRBD2; CDR3: CAIGTTQETQYF; DNA: TGTGCCATTGGGACTACCCAAGAGACCCAGTACTTC
size: -; V: TRBV10-2; J: TRBJ2-1; D: TRBD2; CDR3: CASRLAGESEQFF; DNA: TGCGCCAGCAGGCTAGCGGGAGAGAGTGAGCAGTTCTTC
size: -; V: TRBV7-9; J: TRBJ1-1; D: TRBD1; CDR3: CASSVNRGLNTEAFF; DNA: TGTGCCAGCAGCGTTAACAGGGGACTGAACACTGAAGCTTTCTTT
size: -; V: TRBV5-5; J: TRBJ1-1; D: TRBD1; CDR3: CASKKTGGWTEAFF; DNA: TGTGCCAGCAAAAAGACAGGGGGTTGGACTGAAGCTTTCTTT
size: -; V: TRBV10-3; J: TRBJ2-5; D: TRBD2; CDR3: CAIRGGEGLQETQYF; DNA: TGTGCCATCAGGGGGGGGGAGGGCCTTCAAGAGACCCAGTACTTC
size: once; V: TRBV18; J: TRBJ1-1; D: TRBD1; CDR3: CASSPPGQGTNTEAFF; DNA: TGTGCCAGCTCACCCCCGGGACAGGGTACGAACACTGAAGCTTTCTTT
size: few; V: TRBV7-9; J: TRBJ2-7; D: -; CDR3: CASSPLTGTGAYEQYF; DNA: TGTGCCAGCAGCCCTTTGACCGGGACGGGGGCCTACGAGCAGTACTTC
size: -; V: TRBV2; J: TRBJ1-2; D: -; CDR3: CASTRGDSLLGYTF; DNA: TGTGCCAGCACCAGAGGGGACTCTCTATTGGGCTACACCTTC
size: -; V: TRBV27; J: TRBJ2-6; D: -; CDR3: CAGSSRGSGANVLTF; DNA: TGTGCCGGCAGTTCTAGGGGGTCTGGGGCCAACGTCCTGACTTTC
size: -; V: TRBV5-1; J: TRBJ2-2; D: -; CDR3: CASSLGDRVTGELFF; DNA: TGCGCCAGCAGCTTGGGTGACAGAGTTACCGGGGAGCTGTTTTTT
size: once; V: TRBV19; J: TRBJ1-5; D: TRBD1; CDR3: CASRFQGVGSNQPQHF; DNA: TGTGCCAGTAGGTTCCAGGGGGTAGGGAGCAATCAGCCCCAGCATTTT
size: few; V: TRBV19; J: TRBJ1-5; D: TRBD1; CDR3: CASNWDRNQPQHF; DNA: TGTGCCAGTAACTGGGACAGGAATCAGCCCCAGCATTTT
size: -; V: TRBV2; J: TRBJ2-5; D: TRBD2; CDR3: CASRGLAGGPGETQYF; DNA: TGTGCCAGCCGAGGACTAGCGGGAGGGCCGGGAGAGACCCAGTACTTC
size: -; V: TRBV30; J: TRBJ2-7; D: -; CDR3: CAWSVGFRGEQYF; DNA: TGTGCCTGGAGTGTTGGATTCCGGGGCGAGCAGTACTTC
size: -; V: TRBV7-7; J: TRBJ2-7; D: -; CDR3: CASSLSPGASYEQYF; DNA: TGTGCCAGCAGTCTTAGTCCAGGGGCATCCTACGAGCAGTACTTC
size: -; V: TRBV6-4; J: TRBJ2-7; D: TRBD2; CDR3: CASSDYGRSYEQYF; DNA: TGTGCCAGCAGTGACTACGGGAGGTCCTACGAGCAGTACTTC
size: -; V: TRBV6-1; J: TRBJ2-5; D: -; CDR3: CASLGGGEETQYF; DNA: TGTGCCAGCCTAGGGGGAGGGGAGGAGACCCAGTACTTC
size: once; V: TRBV5-1; J: TRBJ1-2; D: TRBD1; CDR3: CASSADGGQSYGYTF; DNA: TGCGCCAGCAGCGCGGACGGGGGACAGTCCTATGGCTACACCTTC
size: -; V: TRBV9; J: TRBJ2-1; D: TRBD2; CDR3: CASSVEAGPYNEQFF; DNA: TGTGCCAGCAGCGTAGAAGCGGGGCCTTACAATGAGCAGTTCTTC
size: -; V: TRBV9; J: TRBJ2-3; D: TRBD1; CDR3: CASSLGQSTDTQYF; DNA: TGTGCCAGCAGCCTGGGACAGAGCACAGATACGCAGTATTTT
size: -; V: TRBV30; J: TRBJ1-1; D: -; CDR3: CAWTPNGNTEAFF; DNA: TGTGCCTGGACCCCGAACGGTAACACTGAAGCTTTCTTT
size: -; V: TRBV9; J: TRBJ2-7; D: TRBD1; CDR3: CASSEGGTGAYEQYF; DNA: TGTGCCAGCAGCGAAGGGGGGACAGGGGCCTACGAGCAGTACTTC
size: -; V: TRBV27; J: TRBJ1-5; D: -; CDR3: CASSRYTEQPQHF; DNA: TGTGCCAGCAGTCGCTACACAGAACAACCCCAGCATTTT
size: -; V: TRBV9; J: TRBJ2-5; D: TRBD2; CDR3: CASSVRGSGGSQETQYF; DNA: TGTGCCAGCAGCGTACGTGGTAGCGGGGGATCTCAAGAGACCCAGTACTTC
size: -; V: TRBV28; J: TRBJ2-2; D: -; CDR3: CASSLWGGTGELFF; DNA: TGTGCCAGCAGTTTATGGGGGGGCACCGGGGAGCTGTTTTTT
size: few; V: TRBV27; J: TRBJ1-5; D: -; CDR3: CASRYSRNQPQHF; DNA: TGTGCCAGCAGATACAGCAGGAATCAGCCCCAGCATTTT
size: -; V: TRBV28; J: TRBJ2-5; D: TRBD1; CDR3: CASSSGQGKETQYF; DNA: TGTGCCAGCAGTTCGGGACAGGGAAAAGAGACCCAGTACTTC
size: -; V: TRBV6-5; J: TRBJ2-3; D: TRBD1; CDR3: CATGQGTDTQYF; DNA: TGTGCCACCGGACAGGGTACAGATACGCAGTATTTT
size: -; V: TRBV7-8; J: TRBJ2-1; D: TRBD2; CDR3: CASSLAGWTSGGHNEQFF; DNA: TGTGCCAGCAGCTTAGCGGGGTGGACTAGCGGAGGCCACAATGAGCAGTTCTTC
size: once; V: TRBV6-1; J: TRBJ2-3; D: -; CDR3: CASSEAAGQGTDTQYF; DNA: TGTGCCAGCAGTGAAGCAGCGGGACAGGGCACAGATACGCAGTATTTT
size: -; V: TRBV5-8; J: TRBJ2-5; D: -; CDR3: CASSPTGSLQETQYF; DNA: TGTGCCAGCAGCCCAACAGGGTCCCTCCAAGAGACCCAGTACTTC
size: -; V: TRBV18; J: TRBJ1-4; D: TRBD1; CDR3: CASSGPPGQNEKLFF; DNA: TGTGCCAGCTCAGGGCCACCGGGACAGAATGAAAAACTGTTTTTT
size: -; V: TRBV5-1; J: TRBJ2-2; D: -; CDR3: CASSLSTGWAAGELFF; DNA: TGCGCCAGCAGCTTGTCTACAGGGTGGGCAGCCGGGGAGCTGTTTTTT
size: -; V: TRBV28; J: TRBJ2-7; D: -; CDR3: CASSSPYVYEQYF; DNA: TGTGCCAGCAGTTCCCCTTACGTTTACGAGCAGTACTTC
size: once; V: TRBV6-6; J: TRBJ2-5; D: -; CDR3: CASSYPSGVEYF; DNA: TGTGCCAGCAGTTACCCCTCCGGGGTTGAGTACTTC
size: -; V: TRBV18; J: TRBJ2-3; D: TRBD2; CDR3: CASSPPFAGGGTDTQYF; DNA: TGTGCCAGCTCACCACCGTTCGCGGGGGGAGGGACAGATACGCAGTATTTT
size: -; V: TRBV5-1; J: TRBJ1-1; D: TRBD1; CDR3: CASSPPTGATEAFF; DNA: TGCGCCAGCAGCCCCCCGACAGGGGCCACTGAAGCTTTCTTT